These 30 T cell receptor beta chains came from one sample sequenced in a study of blood T cell repertoires in COVID-19. Clones were sequenced by immunoSEQ multiplex PCR, and TCRdb holds only the in-frame ones, with some missing. The table shows under 250,000 clones, with about 83% occurring only once. The sequencing input was peripheral blood. The receptors come from a woman of 80 years or more with COVID-19, enrolled during active disease.

This chain uses TRBV30 with TRBJ2-7; possibly TRBD1 for D (6 bases). The CDR3 totals 13 residues. In germline, CDR1 is GTSNPN, CDR2 SVGIG (reference sequence). Trimming stripped 2 bases from V and 6 bases from J, with 14 bases between. The CDR3 coding sequence is TGTGCCTGGAGTTTGACAGGCGTCAGCGAGCAGTACTTC. It specifies CAWSLTGVSEQYF. The full variable domain, its missing parts supplied by reference TRBV30 and TRBJ2-7, is SQTIHQWPATLVQPVGSPLSLECTVEGTSNPNLYWYRQAAGRGLQLLFYSVGIGQISSEVPQNLSASRPQDRQFILSSKKLLLSDSGFYLCAWSLTGVSEQYFGPGTRLTVT.

The rearrangement uses TRBV5-1 and TRBJ1-1; 7 bases fit TRBD1. Germline V lookup: CDR1 SGHRS, CDR2 YFSETQ. The CDR3 consists of 14 residues. Unmatched junction bases numbered 9, after V lost 6 bases and J lost 4 bases. The CDR3 DNA reads as TGCGCCAGCACCCGGACAGGATTAGGCACTGAAGCTTTCTTT. It encodes CASTRTGLGTEAFF.

The chain joins TRBV14 to TRBJ1-2, with TRBD1 matching over 7 bases. The CDR3 spans 15 residues. The germline gives CDR1 SGHDN, CDR2 FVKESK. V lost 0 bases and J lost 4; bases outside the gene matches: 5. The CDR3 is CASSQDPGTVYGYTF. CDR3 nucleotides: TGTGCCAGCAGCCAAGATCCCGGGACAGTCTATGGCTACACCTTC. The variable domain in full, completed from reference TRBV14 and TRBJ1-2, reads EAGVTQFPSHSVIEKGQTVTLRCDPISGHDNLYWYRRVMGKEIKFLLHFVKESKQDESGMPNNRFLAERTGGTYSTLKVQPAELEDSGVYFCASSQDPGTVYGYTFGSGTRLTVV.

The chain combines TRBV5-1 with TRBJ1-2, with 8 bases that match TRBD1. V shed 4 bases, J shed 4 bases, and the junction held 9 bases outside the gene matches. The CDR3 has 15 residues. CDR1 and CDR2 from the germline V gene are SGHRS and YFSETQ. Here the CDR3 DNA reads TGCGCCAGCAGCGAACAGGGGGAGGGCGGCTATGGCTACACCTTC. It codes for CASSEQGEGGYGYTF.

This clone appeared a single time. Additional DNA sequences in this sample encode the identical CDR3. CDR3 in amino acids: CASSQGGGRNTEAFF. Here the CDR3 DNA reads TGTGCCAGCAGCCAAGGGGGGGGGAGGAACACTGAAGCTTTCTTT. The rearrangement uses TRBV3-1 (or the pseudogene TRBV3-2) and TRBJ1-1; tentatively, D is TRBD1 (5 bases). CDR3 length: 15 residues. Germline lookup yields CDR1 LGHDT and CDR2 YNNKEL (reference sequence). Between the trimmed V and J ends, which lost 1 base and 1 base, there was a span of 10 bases.

The gene calls are TRBV19 and TRBJ1-1, with D possibly TRBD1 on 6 matching bases. Trimming stripped 3 bases from V and 0 bases from J, with 14 bases between. In germline, CDR1 is LNHDA, CDR2 SQIVND (reference sequence). This CDR3 is built from 16 residues. CDR3 in DNA: TGTGCCAGTAGTATGAGCGACTACAGGGTGAACACTGAAGCTTTCTTT. It specifies CASSMSDYRVNTEAFF.

The chain is built from TRBV10-1 and TRBJ1-6, with a possible D match to TRBD1 (5 bases). CDR1 and CDR2 (germline): WNHNN, SYGVQD (reference sequence). Trimming removed 5 bases at V and 7 bases at J, with 9 bases between. CDR3 length: 13 residues. CDR3 in amino acids: CASSLGQNSPLHF. The CDR3 DNA reads as TGCGCCAGCAGTCTTGGACAAAATTCACCCCTCCACTTT.

This clone was seen only once. The rearrangement uses TRBV9 and TRBJ2-1, with a weak D call TRBD1 (6 bases). V shed 6 bases and J shed 0 bases, with 13 bases lying between them. This CDR3 has 15 amino acids. Germline V gene sequence: CDR1 SGDLS, CDR2 YYNGEE. The CDR3 coding sequence is TGTGCCAGCACCACACAGGGAAGCTCCTACAATGAGCAGTTCTTC. This gives the protein CASTTQGSSYNEQFF.

The V and J genes are TRBV19 and TRBJ2-3; D unclear. V gave up 3 bases and J gave up 5 bases, with 3 bases separating them. This CDR3 contains 11 residues. Germline V gives CDR1 LNHDA, CDR2 SQIVND (reference sequence). The CDR3 DNA reads as TGTGCCAGTAGTATCGGAGATACGCAGTATTTT. This translates into CASSIGDTQYF.

The genes are TRBV2 and TRBJ1-4, with 9 positions matching TRBD1. The CDR3 runs to 15 residues. V lost 7 bases to trimming and J lost 8 bases; unmatched junction nucleotides: 11. Germline V gene sequence: CDR1 SNHLY, CDR2 FYNNEI. The CDR3 DNA reads as TGTGCCAGCAAAGACAGGGGGAGATCGGAGGAAAAACTGTTTTTT. Amino acids: CASKDRGRSEEKLFF. The complete variable domain, with remaining parts taken from reference TRBV2 and TRBJ1-4, reads EPEVTQTPSHQVTQMGQEVILRCVPISNHLYFYWYRQILGQKVEFLVSFYNNEISEKSEIFDDQFSVERPDGSNFTLKIRSTKLEDSAMYFCASKDRGRSEEKLFFGSGTQLSVL.

The genes are TRBV2 and TRBJ2-2; 9 bases map to TRBD1. Germline values: CDR1 SNHLY, CDR2 FYNNEI. V was pared by 6 bases and J by 0 bases, with 2 bases of the junction left unmatched. The CDR3 spans 15 residues. The CDR3 bases are TGTGCCAGCAGCGGGGACAGGGCGAACACCGGGGAGCTGTTTTTT. Its protein is CASSGDRANTGELFF.

The chain couples TRBV4-1 to TRBJ1-4, with D possibly being TRBD1 (6 bases). CDR1 and CDR2 from the germline V gene are MGHRA and YSYEKL. Trimming removed 0 bases from V and 8 bases from J, with 22 bases in between. The CDR3 extends over 18 amino acids. CDR3 amino acids: CASSQESLGWQGIEKLFF. The CDR3 DNA sequence: TGCGCCAGCAGCCAAGAATCCCTGGGTTGGCAGGGGATCGAAAAACTGTTTTTT.

The chain joins TRBV18 to TRBJ1-1, with 9 bases matching TRBD1. CDR1 is KGHSH and CDR2 is LQKENI in the germline V gene. The V gene end was trimmed by 4 bases and the J gene end by 6 bases; junction bases not matched to a gene: 9. This CDR3 has 15 residues. DNA of the CDR3: TGTGCCAGCTCACGGGGACAGGGCCGCAGTTCTGAAGCTTTCTTT. Translation: CASSRGQGRSSEAFF.

This clone came up once. The chain combines TRBV27 with TRBJ1-6; 10 bases align to TRBD1. Germline V gene lookup returns CDR1 MNHEY and CDR2 SMNVEV (reference sequence). This CDR3 spans 15 amino acids. The ends lost 5 bases at V and 8 bases at J; junction bases unmatched: 6. The DNA of the CDR3 is TGTGCCAGCAGTACCGGACAGGGGGGGTATTCACCCCTCCACTTT. Residues: CASSTGQGGYSPLHF.

The V and J genes are TRBV5-8 and TRBJ2-1, with TRBD2 matching 10 bases. Germline assignment: CDR1 SGHTS and CDR2 YDEGEE. The CDR3 extends over 15 amino acids. The V gene end was trimmed by 4 bases and the J gene end by 3 bases; junction bases not matched to a gene: 4. The CDR3 nucleotides read TGTGCCAGCAGCCGAAGCGGGGGGGTCTACAATGAGCAGTTCTTC. As protein: CASSRSGGVYNEQFF.

This sequence joins TRBV2 and TRBJ1-4; D uncertain. The CDR3 loop spans 13 amino acids. The germline V and J ends were trimmed by 4 bases and 5 bases, with 8 bases remaining between them. Germline V gives CDR1 SNHLY, CDR2 FYNNEI. The CDR3 DNA sequence: TGTGCCAGCAGTGTAAGGGAGAATGAAAAACTGTTTTTT. Translating it yields CASSVRENEKLFF.

In this sample, this clone turned up a few times. V usage is TRBV5-4 and J usage is TRBJ2-1; 8 nucleotides match TRBD1. The J segment lost 9 bases and the V segment lost 3 bases, leaving 11 bases of the junction unmatched. The CDR3 totals 15 residues. The germline CDR1 and CDR2 sequences are SGHNT and YYREEE (reference sequence). In nucleotides, the CDR3 is TGTGCCAGCAGCTCCCCCCAGGACAGGGAGACTGAGCAGTTCTTC. Protein sequence: CASSSPQDRETEQFF. Full variable domain (missing parts from reference TRBV5-4 and TRBJ2-1): ETGVTQSPTHLIKTRGQQVTLRCSSQSGHNTVSWYQQALGQGPQFIFQYYREEENGRGNFPPRFSGLQFPNYSSELNVNALELDDSALYLCASSSPQDRETEQFFGPGTRLTVL.

V is TRBV5-1 and J is TRBJ1-2; D is possibly TRBD1 (5 bases). The V end lost 6 bases, the J end lost 4 bases, and 22 bases lay between the germline ends. The CDR3 is 16 amino acids. The germline V gene has CDR1 SGHRS and CDR2 YFSETQ. The CDR3 loop is CASNLGVGGTAYGYTF. The CDR3 DNA reads TGCGCCAGCAACCTAGGGGTTGGGGGGACGGCCTATGGCTACACCTTC.

The chain joins TRBV27 to TRBJ2-3, with 10 bases lining up with TRBD1. CDR3 length equals 16 residues. Looked up from germline, CDR1 is MNHEY and CDR2 is SMNVEV (reference sequence). Trimming removed 3 bases from V and 1 base from J; junction bases left unmatched: 4. The CDR3 DNA reads TGTGCCAGCAGTTTCCGAGGGACAGGGGGCACAGATACGCAGTATTTT. It encodes CASSFRGTGGTDTQYF.

The chain carries TRBV5-1 and TRBJ1-1; unclear D gene. Trimming stripped 0 bases from V and 0 bases from J, with 15 bases between. This CDR3 region has 17 residues. From germline, CDR1 is SGHRS and CDR2 YFSETQ. The CDR3 loop reads CASSLGGGSRLNTEAFF. In DNA, the CDR3 is TGCGCCAGCAGCTTGGGAGGCGGGTCCAGATTGAACACTGAAGCTTTCTTT.

The chain recombines TRBV7-2 with TRBJ2-2; 10 nucleotides agree with TRBD2. Trimming took 4 bases from V and 7 from J; bases not matched to a gene: 9. The CDR3 is 16 amino acids. CDR1 is SGHTA and CDR2 is FQGNSA in the germline V gene. CDR3 residues: CASSSHSGGGNGELFF. The CDR3 DNA is TGTGCCAGCAGCTCCCACAGCGGGGGGGGAAACGGGGAGCTGTTTTTT.

The V call is TRBV10-3, the J call TRBJ2-2; tentative D call: TRBD1 (5 bases). From germline, CDR1 is ENHRY and CDR2 SYGVKD. The germline V and J ends were trimmed by 5 bases and 6 bases, with 16 bases remaining between them. CDR3 length: 15 amino acids. As DNA, the CDR3 is TGTGCCATCAGTAAAGGGGTCCCCGCCCCCGGGGAGCTGTTTTTT. Protein: CAISKGVPAPGELFF.

The genes are TRBV30 and TRBJ1-1, with D possibly matching TRBD1 (5 bases). From germline, CDR1 is GTSNPN and CDR2 SVGIG (reference sequence). The germline V and J ends were trimmed by 5 bases and 4 bases, with 17 bases remaining between them. This CDR3 region has 14 residues. The CDR3 DNA reads as TGTGCCTGGGCTAGGGGAGGGATAGGCACTGAAGCTTTCTTT. It translates to CAWARGGIGTEAFF.

The CDR3 loop reads CASSLAGASGGKTQYF. The CDR3 coding sequence is TGCGCCAGCAGCTTGGCCGGGGCTAGCGGGGGGAAGACCCAGTACTTC. The rearrangement joins TRBV5-1 to TRBJ2-5, with 11 bases matching TRBD2. This CDR3 is built from 16 residues. In germline, CDR1 is SGHRS, CDR2 YFSETQ. J lost 6 bases, V lost 0 bases, and 7 bases had no gene match.

The chain has TRBV7-2 and TRBJ1-2; D possibly corresponds to TRBD1 (6 bases). CDR1 is SGHTA, CDR2 FQGNSA, per germline. This CDR3 comprises 15 residues. The germline V and J ends were trimmed by 1 base and 2 bases, with 11 bases remaining between them. The CDR3 sequence: CASSLGVGANYGYTF. The CDR3 DNA follows: TGTGCCAGCAGCTTAGGGGTGGGGGCCAACTATGGCTACACCTTC.

V gene TRBV7-3 combines with J gene TRBJ1-6; tentative D call: TRBD1 (5 bases). Trimming cost V 2 bases and J 6 bases, with 11 bases left between them. The germline V gene has CDR1 SGHTA and CDR2 FQGTGA. This CDR3 is built from 15 residues. The CDR3 spells CASSLGTEGNSPLHF. The CDR3, as DNA: TGTGCCAGCAGCTTAGGGACGGAGGGTAATTCACCCCTCCACTTT.

CDR3 region: CASSRADRIETQYF. Here the CDR3 DNA reads TGTGCCAGCAGCCGCGCGGACAGGATTGAGACCCAGTACTTC. This chain connects TRBV14 to TRBJ2-5, with 7 bases fitting TRBD1. Germline V gene sequence: CDR1 SGHDN, CDR2 FVKESK. The CDR3 has 14 residues. J gave up 5 bases and V 4 bases, and 7 bases lay outside the gene matches.

The chain carries TRBV29-1 and TRBJ1-1; a possible D gene is TRBD1 (6 bases). V was clipped by 6 bases and J by 2 bases, with 10 bases between them. Germline V CDR1 and CDR2: SQVTM, ANQGSEA. This CDR3 spans 12 amino acids. The CDR3 coding sequence is TGCAGCGTGCAGGGGATAAACACTGAAGCTTTCTTT. Its translation is CSVQGINTEAFF.

The chain recombines TRBV19 with TRBJ1-2; 7 bases are a match to TRBD1. The CDR3 sequence is 15 residues long. J lost 3 bases, V lost 4 bases, and 8 bases had no gene match. Germline-derived CDR1 and CDR2 are LNHDA and SQIVND (reference sequence). CDR3 bases: TGTGCCAGTAGTACTGGACAGGCTGGAGACTATGGCTACACCTTC. It codes for CASSTGQAGDYGYTF.

The genes are TRBV6-5 and TRBJ2-7; D uncertain. V lost 7 bases and J lost 3, with 13 bases in between. The CDR3 runs to 13 residues. Germline assignment: CDR1 MNHEY and CDR2 SVGAGI. The CDR3: CASKENFYYEQYV. The CDR3 region has the DNA TGTGCCAGCAAAGAGAACTTCTACTACGAGCAGTACGTC.